Following are 2 T cell receptor beta chains from one sample sequenced in a study of blood T cell repertoires in COVID-19. TCRdb's copy holds only in-frame clones and misses some; the assay was immunoSEQ multiplex PCR. This sample has around 140,000 clones, with 80% to 90% found just once. The sequenced sample consisted of PBMCs or T cells enriched from blood (not recorded which). The source of these receptors is a man in his sixties who had recovered from COVID-19.

This chain joins TRBV6-2 or TRBV6-3 and TRBJ1-6; TRBD1 agrees at 7 bases. J lost 8 bases, V lost 0 bases, and 7 bases had no gene match. In germline, CDR1 is MNHEY, CDR2 SVGEGT. The length of the CDR3 is 16 residues. CDR3 amino acids: CASSYSRGPVDSPLHF. The CDR3 DNA is TGTGCCAGCAGTTACTCGAGGGGGCCCGTGGATTCACCCCTCCACTTT.

This CDR3 reads CASSQGSRKQFF. The CDR3 nucleotides are TGTGCCAGCAGCCAAGGTAGCCGGAAGCAGTTCTTC. The rearrangement joins TRBV3-1 (or the pseudogene TRBV3-2) to TRBJ2-1; D gene uncertain. The CDR3 has 12 amino acids. Trimming removed 1 base from V and 11 bases from J, with 9 bases in between. Germline V gene lookup returns CDR1 LGHDT and CDR2 YNNKEL (reference sequence).